A single sample is the source of the 16 T cell receptor beta chains below, sequenced in a study of human T cells and chemical hapten exposure. Each CDR3 protein is one row after TCRdb ran MiXCR on the RACE reads. The sample includes about 190,000 distinct CDR3 sequences, about 25% of them seen just once. The sample's time point: patch test 3, about 24 weeks after DPC sensitization. Treatment: therapeutic diphenylcyclopropenone sensitization with weekly scalp DPC. Sample: whole blood, taken in connection with sensitization to the hapten diphenylcyclopropenone (DPC). These receptors came from a woman aged 40 to 55 with alopecia areata. Some clones in this sample may be carry-over from other donors' samples.

This clonotype was seen more than once but under ten times. This chain joins TRBV7-2 and TRBJ1-5, with D perhaps TRBD1 (5 bases). The germline V gene has CDR1 SGHTA and CDR2 FQGNSA. The CDR3 covers 15 residues. The germline V and J ends were trimmed by 5 bases and 5 bases, with 16 bases remaining between them. CDR3 nucleotide sequence: TGTGCCAGCAGCCAGAACCAGGGCATGGATCAGCCCCAGCATTTT. Translated: CASSQNQGMDQPQHF.

The chain couples TRBV3-2 to TRBJ2-1. TRBV3-2 is marked as a pseudogene. The CDR3 is made up of 17 amino acids. This chain's CDR3 is CASSQEWGSHRHNEQFF. CDR3 bases: TGTGCCAGCAGCCAAGAATGGGGATCCCACCGTCACAATGAGCAGTTCTTC.

The CDR3 DNA follows: TGCAGTGCTAGGGCTAGCGGCCCAGATACGCAGTATTTT. It specifies CSARASGPDTQYF. The rearrangement joins TRBV20-1 to TRBJ2-3; 7 nucleotides align to TRBD2. The V and J ends lost 3 bases and 4 bases, in that order; junction bases with no gene match: 4. Germline values: CDR1 DFQATT, CDR2 SNEGSKA (reference sequence). The CDR3 extends over 13 amino acids.

A few counts support this clonotype. Its ends do not fully match the called genes, so a read error is possible. This rearrangement joins TRBV5-1 to TRBJ2-7; no definite D call. CDR3 length: 12 residues. Germline V gives CDR1 SGHRS, CDR2 YFSETQ. CDR3 amino acids: CASSLEDRPRSF. The CDR3 region has the DNA TGCGCCAGCAGCTTGGAGGATAGGCCAAGGTCGTTC. The variable domain in full, completed from reference TRBV5-1 and TRBJ2-7, reads KAGVTQTPRYLIKTRGQQVTLSCSPISGHRSVSWYQQTPGQGLQFLFEYFSETQRNKGNFPGRFSGRQFSNSRSEMNVSTLELGDSALYLCASSLEDRPRSFGPGTRLTVT.

This clonotype has more than one count but fewer than ten. V gene TRBV6-6 combines with J gene TRBJ2-7; 10 positions agree with TRBD2. V dropped 8 bases and J dropped 0; count of bases not matched to a gene: 4. This CDR3 contains 14 residues. CDR1 and CDR2 from the germline V gene are MNHNY and SVGAGI (reference sequence). CDR3 residues: CASLSSGSSYEQYF. Written as DNA, the CDR3 is TGTGCCAGCTTATCTAGCGGGAGCTCCTACGAGCAGTACTTC.

V and J are TRBV7-2 and TRBJ2-3; no clear D gene. This CDR3 is built from 13 residues. The V end was cut by 3 bases, the J end by 1 base, with 5 bases between. Germline V gives CDR1 SGHTA, CDR2 FQGNSA. The CDR3 coding sequence is TGTGCCAGCAGCTTCTTCGGCACAGATACGCAGTATTTT. Protein sequence: CASSFFGTDTQYF.

The sample holds a few counts of this clonotype. The CDR3 is CASSYSGAEAFF. Here the CDR3 DNA reads TGTGCCAGCAGTTACTCGGGGGCTGAAGCTTTCTTT. This chain uses TRBV6-5 with TRBJ1-1; tentatively, D is TRBD1 (5 bases). Germline CDR1 reads MNHEY; CDR2 reads SVGAGI. The germline V and J ends were trimmed by 0 bases and 6 bases, with 5 bases remaining between them. The CDR3 totals 12 residues.

Many counts were recorded for this clonotype. The V and J genes are TRBV5-4 and TRBJ2-1, with D perhaps given as TRBD1 or TRBD2 (5 bases each). CDR3 length: 15 amino acids. Trimming left V 3 bases short and J 5 bases short, with 15 bases between. Germline V gene sequence: CDR1 SGHNT, CDR2 YYREEE (reference sequence). CDR3 DNA sequence: TGTGCCAGCAGCTCCCCCTCTAGGGGACACAATGAGCAGTTCTTC. This encodes CASSSPSRGHNEQFF.

The chain joins TRBV20-1 to TRBJ2-3; D may be TRBD2 (5 bases). The CDR3 runs 13 residues. CDR1 and CDR2 (germline): DFQATT, SNEGSKA (reference sequence). V was pared by 4 bases and J by 5 bases, with 13 bases between. The CDR3 protein is CSAIVAGKDTQYF. The CDR3 DNA is TGCAGTGCTATCGTCGCGGGTAAAGATACGCAGTATTTT.

The chain couples TRBV5-1 to TRBJ2-1; the D gene is possibly TRBD2 (6 bases). The V end was cut by 1 base, the J end by 5 bases, with 16 bases between. Germline V gene sequence: CDR1 SGHRS, CDR2 YFSETQ. This CDR3 is 16 amino acids long. The CDR3 protein is CASSLSGEPRDNEQFF. CDR3 DNA: TGCGCCAGCAGCTTGTCGGGGGAGCCCCGGGACAATGAGCAGTTCTTC.

Only a few counts were recorded for this clonotype. The chain uses TRBV12-3 or TRBV12-4 and TRBJ2-3; 9 bases line up with TRBD1. The CDR3 spans 15 residues. Losses at the gene ends were 5 bases for V and 3 bases for J; bases not matched to a gene: 6. In DNA form, the CDR3 reads TGTGCCAGCAGTCTTCGACAGGGGGTGACAGATACGCAGTATTTT. Translating gives CASSLRQGVTDTQYF.

The chain couples TRBV6-5 to TRBJ2-7, with 9 nucleotides matching TRBD1. This CDR3 spans 15 amino acids. Per the germline V gene, CDR1 is MNHEY and CDR2 is SVGAGI. With V trimmed by 4 bases and J by 6 bases, 10 bases remained unmatched. CDR3 sequence: CASSSTGGTEFEQYF. The CDR3, as DNA: TGTGCCAGCAGTTCCACAGGGGGCACCGAGTTCGAGCAGTACTTC.

The CDR3 sequence: CASSVLAFPTDTQYF. The CDR3 DNA sequence: TGTGCCAGCAGCGTGCTAGCGTTTCCCACAGATACGCAGTATTTT. The V call is TRBV9, the J call TRBJ2-3, with a weak D call TRBD2 (6 bases). V was cut by 2 bases and J by 2 bases, with 12 bases left in between. The CDR3 spans 15 residues. CDR1 and CDR2 (germline): SGDLS, YYNGEE.

This clonotype came up a few times. This rearrangement joins TRBV6-5 to TRBJ2-7; D is uncertain. This CDR3 spans 14 amino acids. V was pared by 2 bases and J by 0 bases, with 8 bases between. Germline assignment: CDR1 MNHEY and CDR2 SVGAGI. CDR3 loop: CASSYDPASYEQYF. DNA for the CDR3: TGTGCCAGCAGTTACGACCCGGCCTCCTACGAGCAGTACTTC.

The rearrangement uses TRBV7-9 and TRBJ2-7; no firm D call. This CDR3 is built from 14 residues. Germline assignment: CDR1 SEHNR and CDR2 FQNEAQ (reference sequence). Trimming shortened V by 4 bases and J by 2 bases, and 12 bases separated the two germline ends. Written as DNA, the CDR3 is TGTGCCAGCAGCTCTCCCCAACCACCCTACGAGCAGTACTTC. Protein product: CASSSPQPPYEQYF.

This clonotype showed up just a few times. This chain joins TRBV10-3 and TRBJ2-3; TRBD1 is a possible D gene (5 bases). The CDR3 extends over 15 amino acids. From germline, CDR1 is ENHRY and CDR2 SYGVKD. The ends were cut back, 10 bases at V and 3 bases at J, with 20 bases in the middle. CDR3 bases: TGTGCCAGCATGGCGACAGCCACCGTAACAGATACGCAGTATTTT. It specifies CASMATATVTDTQYF.